The 21 T cell receptor beta chains reported below all come from one sample, sequenced in a study of vaccination and CD4 T cells after COVID-19. These receptors' antigens are unknown. Oncomine TCR Beta short-read sequencing was applied to DNA from cultured CD4+ T cells. Using its own MiXCR run on the PCR reads, TCRdb lists one record per CDR3 protein. This sample yields approximately 7,300 distinct CDR3 sequences, of which roughly 41% are seen a single time; 30% to 45% belongs to the top ten. Treatment described: roughly ten-day PBMC culture with coronavirus spike peptide pools or control peptides (ViraFEST assay). Prior to the COVID-19 pandemic (2011-2018), the unexposed donor's CD4+ T cells were collected. What was sequenced was CD4+ T cells from blood, cultured in vitro. All receptors come from a human donor in good health.

This sequence joins TRBV20-1 and TRBJ1-2, with 11 bases identical to TRBD1. The CDR3 sequence is 12 residues long. The V segment lost 5 bases and the J segment 14 bases; nucleotides outside the gene matches: 10. The germline CDR1 and CDR2 sequences are DFQATT and SNEGSKA (reference sequence). This chain's CDR3 is CSAAGTGGVVTF. DNA of the CDR3: TGCAGTGCTGCCGGGACAGGGGGTGTAGTGACCTTC.

This chain links TRBV7-8 with TRBJ1-6; no clear D. Trimming shortened V by 3 bases and J by 8 bases, and 14 bases separated the two germline ends. Germline V CDR1 and CDR2: SGHVS, FQNEAQ. CDR3 size: 15 residues. CDR3 sequence: CASSFRWERDSPLHF. The CDR3 DNA reads as TGTGCCAGCAGCTTTCGGTGGGAACGGGATTCACCCCTCCACTTT.

The V call is TRBV10-1, the J call TRBJ2-3, with D possibly matching TRBD2 (6 bases). Germline assignment: CDR1 WNHNN and CDR2 SYGVQD (reference sequence). Trimming left V 8 bases short and J 1 base short, with 22 bases between. This CDR3 region has 17 residues. The CDR3 loop is CASRGPSPGGGTDTQYF. The CDR3 nucleotides are TGCGCCAGCCGAGGCCCCAGCCCTGGCGGGGGCACAGATACGCAGTATTTT.

This clonotype has more than one count but fewer than ten. The chain recombines TRBV7-9 with TRBJ2-5; D ambiguous. Germline V gene lookup returns CDR1 SEHNR and CDR2 FQNEAQ (reference sequence). V was pared by 2 bases and J by 5 bases, with 12 bases between. The CDR3 covers 14 residues. The CDR3 DNA sequence: TGTGCCAGCAGCTTATTATTACTGGGGGAGACCCAGTACTTC. It codes for CASSLLLLGETQYF.

This chain joins TRBV7-2 and TRBJ2-7, with D perhaps matching TRBD1 (5 bases). Per germline, CDR1 SGHTA and CDR2 FQGNSA. V lost 1 base to trimming and J lost 3 bases, with 16 bases between them. This CDR3 spans 16 amino acids. CDR3 sequence (DNA): TGTGCCAGCAGCTTAGTGCGGCAGGGTCCCCTCTACGAGCAGTACTTC. This sequence encodes CASSLVRQGPLYEQYF.

The rearrangement joins TRBV2 to TRBJ2-5; unclear D gene. Trimming removed 4 bases at V and 2 bases at J, with 8 bases between. The CDR3 spans 13 residues. Germline V gene lookup returns CDR1 SNHLY and CDR2 FYNNEI. This chain's CDR3 is CASSVLSQETQYF. The CDR3 DNA reads TGTGCCAGCAGTGTGCTGTCACAAGAGACCCAGTACTTC.

In this sample, this clonotype turned up a few times. The chain employs TRBV2 and TRBJ2-5, with D possibly matching TRBD1 (5 bases). The V and J ends lost 6 bases and 1 base respectively, with 12 bases between them. CDR3 size: 14 residues. CDR1 is SNHLY, CDR2 FYNNEI, per germline. In DNA, the CDR3 is TGTGCCAGCAGGATGGGGCAGATCCAAGAGACCCAGTACTTC. Its protein is CASRMGQIQETQYF.

The V call is TRBV6-1, the J call TRBJ2-1, with 12 bases lining up with TRBD1. J was trimmed by 9 bases and V by 6 bases; bases with no gene match: 3. The V gene's germline CDR1 is MNHNS and CDR2 SASEGT. The CDR3 is made up of 13 amino acids. The CDR3 region is CASRGTGGFEQFF. The CDR3 DNA sequence: TGTGCCAGCAGGGGGACAGGGGGCTTTGAGCAGTTCTTC.

This clonotype was observed a few times. V gene TRBV6-2 or TRBV6-3 combines with J gene TRBJ2-1; 7 bases line up with TRBD2. The CDR3 runs to 15 residues. The V gene's germline CDR1 is MNHEY and CDR2 SVGEGT. V gave up 2 bases and J gave up 4 bases; unmatched junction bases: 5. The CDR3, as DNA: TGTGCCAGCAGTTACAAGGCGGGAGTGTACAATGAGCAGTTCTTC. This encodes CASSYKAGVYNEQFF.

The CDR3 loop reads CATSERQGSGYTF. CDR3 bases: TGTGCCACCAGTGAGCGTCAGGGAAGCGGCTACACCTTC. The V gene is TRBV24-1, the J gene TRBJ1-2; TRBD1 might be the D (5 bases). The CDR3 runs 13 residues. V was pared by 4 bases and J by 8 bases, with 13 bases between. Germline V CDR1 and CDR2: KGHDR, SFDVKD.

This sequence joins TRBV7-2 and TRBJ2-7, with no clear D. Germline V gene data show CDR1 as SGHTA and CDR2 as FQGNSA. V was cut by 1 base and J by 6 bases, with 10 bases left in between. The CDR3 runs 13 residues. CDR3 in amino acids: CASSLGLPSEQYF. CDR3 coding DNA: TGTGCCAGCAGCTTAGGACTCCCGTCCGAGCAGTACTTC.

The chain links TRBV19 to TRBJ1-2; 9 nucleotides match TRBD1. V dropped 5 bases and J dropped 2; count of bases not matched to a gene: 9. The germline V gene encodes CDR1 LNHDA and CDR2 SQIVND (reference sequence). The CDR3 is 16 residues long. The DNA of the CDR3 is TGTGCCAGTAGTCTCTTTCCGGACAGGGGAAACTATGGCTACACCTTC. Amino acids: CASSLFPDRGNYGYTF.

CDR3 sequence: CASSGSYNEQFF. In nucleotides, the CDR3 is TGCGCCAGCAGCGGCTCCTACAATGAGCAGTTCTTC. The V call is TRBV4-3, the J call TRBJ2-1; D ambiguous. CDR1 is LGHNA and CDR2 is YSLEER in the germline V gene. The ends were cut back, 5 bases at V and 0 bases at J, with 2 bases in the middle. This CDR3 region has 12 residues.

This clonotype occurred a few times. J is TRBJ1-6 and V is TRBV6-1; D gene unclear. The V end was cut by 3 bases, the J end by 4 bases, with 7 bases between. Per the germline V gene, CDR1 is MNHNS and CDR2 is SASEGT. The CDR3 contains 14 residues. CDR3 DNA: TGTGCCAGCAGTGAGGCAGTTTATAATTCACCCCTCCACTTT. As protein: CASSEAVYNSPLHF.

The sample holds a few counts of this clonotype. This rearrangement joins TRBV4-3 to TRBJ2-2; D uncertain. V lost 2 bases to trimming and J lost 7 bases, with 11 bases between them. The CDR3 length is 14 residues. Germline V gives CDR1 LGHNA, CDR2 YSLEER. CDR3 residues: CASSQTRVGGELFF. The CDR3 region has the DNA TGCGCCAGCAGCCAAACACGGGTTGGCGGGGAGCTGTTTTTT.

As DNA, the CDR3 is TGTGCCATCAGTGGCGGGGGAAAGACCGGGGAGCTGTTTTTT. Its protein product is CAISGGGKTGELFF. This chain uses TRBV10-3 with TRBJ2-2; 7 nucleotides line up with TRBD2. The germline gives CDR1 ENHRY, CDR2 SYGVKD. This CDR3 region has 14 residues. The V gene end was trimmed by 4 bases and the J gene end by 5 bases; junction bases not matched to a gene: 4.

The sample holds a few counts of this clonotype. V gene TRBV7-2 combines with J gene TRBJ1-2, with a possible D match to TRBD1 (6 bases). V lost 5 bases and J 6 bases, leaving 13 bases between the germline ends. The CDR3 sequence is 13 residues long. Germline V gene lookup returns CDR1 SGHTA and CDR2 FQGNSA. The CDR3 DNA sequence: TGTGCCAGCAGCAAAGCACAGGGAAATGGCTACACCTTC. The encoded protein is CASSKAQGNGYTF.

In regard to this clonotype: The CDR3 does not close with the conserved phenylalanine or tryptophan, likely indicating a read error. CDR3 DNA sequence: TGTGCCAGCAGTTTACCGGGGAGGGCGCGGACTGAAGCTTTCTCT. This codes for CASSLPGRARTEAFS. The chain is built from TRBV12-3 or TRBV12-4 and TRBJ1-1; D call uncertain. The length of the CDR3 is 15 residues. The V end lost 2 bases, the J end lost 5 bases, and 15 bases lay between the germline ends.

The table lists this clonotype with a few counts. CDR3 in amino acids: CASSLTGTGKAGYTF. In DNA, the CDR3 is TGTGCCAGCAGTTTGACCGGGACAGGGAAAGCTGGCTACACCTTC. The rearrangement links TRBV6-2 or TRBV6-3 to TRBJ1-2; 9 nucleotides agree with TRBD1. The germline V gene encodes CDR1 MNHEY and CDR2 SVGEGT. Unmatched junction bases numbered 10, after V lost 4 bases and J lost 7 bases. This CDR3 region has 15 residues.

This clonotype was observed a few times. The V and J genes are TRBV10-3 and TRBJ2-1; 13 positions match TRBD2. Germline V gene sequence: CDR1 ENHRY, CDR2 SYGVKD. This CDR3 is 14 amino acids long. Losses at the gene ends were 5 bases for V and 8 bases for J; bases not matched to a gene: 3. The CDR3 region is CAISNGLAGDEQFF. The CDR3 nucleotides are TGTGCCATCAGTAACGGACTAGCGGGAGATGAGCAGTTCTTC.

This clonotype has more than one count but fewer than ten. V is TRBV27 and J is TRBJ1-6; D call uncertain. The CDR3 is made up of 13 amino acids. Germline loops: CDR1 MNHEY, CDR2 SMNVEV (reference sequence). V lost 5 bases to trimming and J lost 9 bases, with 11 bases between them. The CDR3, as DNA: TGTGCCAGCAGTGTGGACGGTGGTTCACCCCTCCACTTT. Residues: CASSVDGGSPLHF.